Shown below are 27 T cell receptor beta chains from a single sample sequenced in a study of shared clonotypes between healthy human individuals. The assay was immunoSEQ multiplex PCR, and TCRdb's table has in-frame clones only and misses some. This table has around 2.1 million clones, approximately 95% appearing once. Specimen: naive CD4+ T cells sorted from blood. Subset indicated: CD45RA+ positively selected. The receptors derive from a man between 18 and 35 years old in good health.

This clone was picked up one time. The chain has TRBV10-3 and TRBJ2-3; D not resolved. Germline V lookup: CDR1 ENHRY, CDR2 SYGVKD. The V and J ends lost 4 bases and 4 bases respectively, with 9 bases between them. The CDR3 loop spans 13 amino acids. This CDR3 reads CAISAFIADTQYF. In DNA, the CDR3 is TGTGCCATCAGTGCCTTTATTGCAGATACGCAGTATTTT.

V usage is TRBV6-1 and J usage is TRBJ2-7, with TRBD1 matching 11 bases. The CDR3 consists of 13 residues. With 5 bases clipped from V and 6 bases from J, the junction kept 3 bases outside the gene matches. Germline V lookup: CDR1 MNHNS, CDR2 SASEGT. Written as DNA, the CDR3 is TGTGCCAGCAGTAAGGACAGGGGGCGCGAGCAGTACTTC. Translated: CASSKDRGREQYF.

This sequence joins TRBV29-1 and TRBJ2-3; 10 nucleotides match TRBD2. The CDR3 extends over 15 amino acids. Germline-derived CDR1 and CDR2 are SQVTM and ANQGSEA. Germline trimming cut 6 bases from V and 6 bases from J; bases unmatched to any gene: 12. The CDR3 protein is CSVGSSGGATDTQYF. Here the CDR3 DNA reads TGCAGCGTCGGATCGAGCGGGGGGGCAACGGATACGCAGTATTTT.

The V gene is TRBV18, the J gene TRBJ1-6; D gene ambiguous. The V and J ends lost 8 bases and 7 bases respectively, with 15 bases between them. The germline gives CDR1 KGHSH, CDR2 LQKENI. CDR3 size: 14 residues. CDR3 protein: CASNSYTTNSPLHF. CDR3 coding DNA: TGTGCCAGCAATTCTTACACGACAAATTCACCCCTCCACTTT.

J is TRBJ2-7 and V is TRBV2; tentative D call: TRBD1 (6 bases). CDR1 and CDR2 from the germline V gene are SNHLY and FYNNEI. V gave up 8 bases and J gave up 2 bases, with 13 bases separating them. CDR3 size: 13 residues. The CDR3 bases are TGTGCCAGCCAAGGGGGACAAGCCTACGAGCAGTACTTC. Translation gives CASQGGQAYEQYF.

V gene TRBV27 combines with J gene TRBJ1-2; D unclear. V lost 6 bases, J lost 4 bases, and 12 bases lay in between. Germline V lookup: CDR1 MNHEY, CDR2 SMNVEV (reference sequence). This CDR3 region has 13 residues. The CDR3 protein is CASSPIDRYGYTF. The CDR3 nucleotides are TGTGCCAGCAGCCCTATCGACCGCTATGGCTACACCTTC.

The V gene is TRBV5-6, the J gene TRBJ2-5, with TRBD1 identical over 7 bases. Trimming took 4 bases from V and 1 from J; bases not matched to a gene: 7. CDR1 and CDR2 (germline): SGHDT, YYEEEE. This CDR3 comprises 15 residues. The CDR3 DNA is TGTGCCAGCAGCAGGGGGCCCTACCTCCAAGAGACCCAGTACTTC. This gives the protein CASSRGPYLQETQYF.

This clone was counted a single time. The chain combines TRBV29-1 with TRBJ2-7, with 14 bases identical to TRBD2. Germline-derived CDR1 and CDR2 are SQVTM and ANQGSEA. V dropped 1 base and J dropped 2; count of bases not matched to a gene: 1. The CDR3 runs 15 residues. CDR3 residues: CSVEAGLAGAYEQYF. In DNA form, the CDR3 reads TGCAGCGTTGAAGCGGGACTAGCGGGAGCCTACGAGCAGTACTTC.

The CDR3: CASSQVGQRDYGYTF. The CDR3 DNA sequence: TGCGCCAGCAGCCAAGTGGGACAGCGCGACTATGGCTACACCTTC. The gene calls are TRBV4-1 and TRBJ1-2; 7 nucleotides align to TRBD1. Germline loops: CDR1 MGHRA, CDR2 YSYEKL. The CDR3 loop spans 15 amino acids. Trimming cost V 1 base and J 3 bases; bases outside gene matches: 5.

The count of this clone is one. This CDR3 is CASSQDLGIGTGELFF. The CDR3 DNA follows: TGCGCCAGCAGCCAAGATCTAGGCATCGGAACCGGGGAGCTGTTTTTT. The chain couples TRBV4-3 to TRBJ2-2; D uncertain. The CDR3 has 16 residues. Germline V gives CDR1 LGHNA, CDR2 YSLEER. Trimming removed 0 bases from V and 5 bases from J, with 13 bases in between.

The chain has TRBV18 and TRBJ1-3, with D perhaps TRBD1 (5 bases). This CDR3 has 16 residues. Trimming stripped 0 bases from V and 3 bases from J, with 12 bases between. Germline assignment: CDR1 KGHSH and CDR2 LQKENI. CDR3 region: CASSPPGGGIGNTIYF. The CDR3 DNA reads TGTGCCAGCTCACCACCGGGCGGGGGTATTGGAAACACCATATATTTT.

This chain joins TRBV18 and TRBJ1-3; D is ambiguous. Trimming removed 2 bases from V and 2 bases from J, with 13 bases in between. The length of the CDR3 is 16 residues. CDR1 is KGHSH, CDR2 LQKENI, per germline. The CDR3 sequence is CASSPGVTYPGNTIYF. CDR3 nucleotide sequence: TGTGCCAGCTCACCAGGGGTCACCTACCCTGGAAACACCATATATTTT.

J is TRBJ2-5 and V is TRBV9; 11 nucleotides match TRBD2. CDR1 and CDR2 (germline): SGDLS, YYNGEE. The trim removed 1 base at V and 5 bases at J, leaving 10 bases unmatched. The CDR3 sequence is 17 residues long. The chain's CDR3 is CASSVLAGGALGETQYF. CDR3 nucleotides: TGTGCCAGCAGCGTATTAGCGGGAGGGGCCTTGGGGGAGACCCAGTACTTC.

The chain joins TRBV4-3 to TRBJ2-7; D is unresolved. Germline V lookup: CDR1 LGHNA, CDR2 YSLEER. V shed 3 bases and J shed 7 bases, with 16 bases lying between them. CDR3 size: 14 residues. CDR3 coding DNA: TGCGCCAGCAGCCAGGGTTCGAGTGCACGTGAGCAGTACTTC. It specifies CASSQGSSAREQYF.

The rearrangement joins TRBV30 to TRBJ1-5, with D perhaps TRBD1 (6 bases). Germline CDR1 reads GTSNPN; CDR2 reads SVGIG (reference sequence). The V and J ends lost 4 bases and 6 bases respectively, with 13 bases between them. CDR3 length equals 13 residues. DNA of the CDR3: TGTGCCTGGAACAGGGTCTTGGGTCAGCCCCAGCATTTT. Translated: CAWNRVLGQPQHF.

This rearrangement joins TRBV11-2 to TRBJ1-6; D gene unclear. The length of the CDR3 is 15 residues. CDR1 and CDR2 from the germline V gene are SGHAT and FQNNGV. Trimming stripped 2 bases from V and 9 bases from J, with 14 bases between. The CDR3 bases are TGTGCCAGCAGCTTAACATCATGGGCGGGTTCACCCCTCCACTTT. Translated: CASSLTSWAGSPLHF.

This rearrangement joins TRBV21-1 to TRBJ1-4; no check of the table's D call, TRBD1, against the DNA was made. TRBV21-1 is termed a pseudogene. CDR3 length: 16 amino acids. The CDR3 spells CASSKSGHRGNEKLFF. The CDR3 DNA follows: TGTGCCAGCAGCAAATCGGGCCACAGGGGGAATGAAAAACTGTTTTTT.

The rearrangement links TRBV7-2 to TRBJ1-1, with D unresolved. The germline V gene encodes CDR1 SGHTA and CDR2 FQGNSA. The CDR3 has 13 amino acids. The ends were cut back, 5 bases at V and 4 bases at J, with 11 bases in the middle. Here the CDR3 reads CASSLTGLTEAFF. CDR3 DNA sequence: TGTGCCAGCAGCCTAACCGGCCTCACTGAAGCTTTCTTT.

CDR3 residues: CASSQEGGGGSTDTQYF. Written as DNA, the CDR3 is TGCGCCAGCAGCCAAGAAGGGGGAGGGGGTAGCACAGATACGCAGTATTTT. The chain carries TRBV4-3 and TRBJ2-3; D might be TRBD2 (7 bases). The germline V and J ends were trimmed by 0 bases and 0 bases, with 13 bases remaining between them. The CDR3 sequence is 17 residues long. Per germline, CDR1 LGHNA and CDR2 YSLEER.

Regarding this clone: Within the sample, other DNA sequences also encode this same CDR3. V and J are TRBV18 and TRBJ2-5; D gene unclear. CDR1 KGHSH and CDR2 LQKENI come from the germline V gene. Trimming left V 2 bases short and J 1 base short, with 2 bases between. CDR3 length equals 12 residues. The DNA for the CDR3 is TGTGCCAGCTCACCAATCCAAGAGACCCAGTACTTC. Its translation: CASSPIQETQYF.

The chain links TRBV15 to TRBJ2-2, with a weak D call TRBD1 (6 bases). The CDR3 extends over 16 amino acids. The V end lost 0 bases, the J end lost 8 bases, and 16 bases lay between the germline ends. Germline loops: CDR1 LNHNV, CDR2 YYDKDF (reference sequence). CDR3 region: CATSREVPTGIGELFF. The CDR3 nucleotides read TGTGCCACCAGCAGAGAGGTCCCAACAGGGATAGGGGAGCTGTTTTTT.

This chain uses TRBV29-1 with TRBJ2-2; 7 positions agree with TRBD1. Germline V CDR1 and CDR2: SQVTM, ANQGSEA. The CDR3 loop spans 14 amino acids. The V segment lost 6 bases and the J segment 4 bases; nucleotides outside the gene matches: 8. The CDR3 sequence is CSVRDSPTTGELFF. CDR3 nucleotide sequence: TGCAGCGTCCGGGACAGCCCGACCACCGGGGAGCTGTTTTTT.

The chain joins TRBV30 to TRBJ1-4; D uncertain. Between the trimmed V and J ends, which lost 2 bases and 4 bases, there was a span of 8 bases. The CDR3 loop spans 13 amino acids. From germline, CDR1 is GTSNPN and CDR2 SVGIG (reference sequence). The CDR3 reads CAWSLQFNEKLFF. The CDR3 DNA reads TGTGCCTGGAGTCTCCAGTTTAATGAAAAACTGTTTTTT.

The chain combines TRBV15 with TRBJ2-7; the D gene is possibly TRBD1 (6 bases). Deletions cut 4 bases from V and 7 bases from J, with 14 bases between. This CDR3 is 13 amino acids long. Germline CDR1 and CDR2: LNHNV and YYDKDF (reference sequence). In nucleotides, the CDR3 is TGTGCCACCAGCACCGATACAGGGCAAGAGCAGTACTTC. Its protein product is CATSTDTGQEQYF.

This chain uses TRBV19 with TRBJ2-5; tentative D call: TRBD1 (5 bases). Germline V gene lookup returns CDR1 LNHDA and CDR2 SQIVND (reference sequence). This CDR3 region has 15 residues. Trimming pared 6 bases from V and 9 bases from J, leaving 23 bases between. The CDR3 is CASSDRVDTLGAQYF. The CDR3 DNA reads TGTGCCAGTAGCGATCGAGTGGACACCCTTGGAGCCCAGTACTTC.

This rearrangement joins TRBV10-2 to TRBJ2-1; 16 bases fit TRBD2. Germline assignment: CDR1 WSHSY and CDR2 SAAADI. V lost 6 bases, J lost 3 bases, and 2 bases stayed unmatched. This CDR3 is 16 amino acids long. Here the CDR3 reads CASRGLAGGGYNEQFF. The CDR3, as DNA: TGCGCCAGCAGGGGACTAGCGGGGGGGGGCTACAATGAGCAGTTCTTC.

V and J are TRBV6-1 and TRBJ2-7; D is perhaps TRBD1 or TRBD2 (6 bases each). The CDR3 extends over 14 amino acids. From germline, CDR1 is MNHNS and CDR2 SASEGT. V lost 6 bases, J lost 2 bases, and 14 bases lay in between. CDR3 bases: TGTGCCAGCAGGAAATTGGGGGGCCCCTACGAGCAGTACTTC. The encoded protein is CASRKLGGPYEQYF.